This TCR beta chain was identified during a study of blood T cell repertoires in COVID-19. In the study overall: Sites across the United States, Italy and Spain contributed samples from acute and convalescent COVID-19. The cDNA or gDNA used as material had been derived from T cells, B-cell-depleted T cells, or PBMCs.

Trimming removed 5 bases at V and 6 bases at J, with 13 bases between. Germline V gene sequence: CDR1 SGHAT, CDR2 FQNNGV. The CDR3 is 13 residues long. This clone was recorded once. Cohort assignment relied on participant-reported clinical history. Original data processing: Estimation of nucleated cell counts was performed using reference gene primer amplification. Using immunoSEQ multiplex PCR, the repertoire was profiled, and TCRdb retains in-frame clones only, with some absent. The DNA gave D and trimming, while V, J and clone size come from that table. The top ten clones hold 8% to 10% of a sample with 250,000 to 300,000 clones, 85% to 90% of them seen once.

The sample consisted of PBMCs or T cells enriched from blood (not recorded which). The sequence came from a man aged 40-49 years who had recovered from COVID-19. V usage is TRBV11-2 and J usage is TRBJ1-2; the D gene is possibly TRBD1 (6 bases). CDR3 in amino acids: CASSLAGGHGYTF. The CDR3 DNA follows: TGTGCCAGCAGCCTAGCCGGGGGGCATGGCTACACCTTC. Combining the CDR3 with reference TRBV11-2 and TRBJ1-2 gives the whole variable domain EAGVAQSPRYKIIEKRQSVAFWCNPISGHATLYWYQQILGQGPKLLIQFQNNGVVDDSQLPKDRFSAERLKGVDSTLKIQPAKLEDSAVYLCASSLAGGHGYTFGSGTRLTVV.